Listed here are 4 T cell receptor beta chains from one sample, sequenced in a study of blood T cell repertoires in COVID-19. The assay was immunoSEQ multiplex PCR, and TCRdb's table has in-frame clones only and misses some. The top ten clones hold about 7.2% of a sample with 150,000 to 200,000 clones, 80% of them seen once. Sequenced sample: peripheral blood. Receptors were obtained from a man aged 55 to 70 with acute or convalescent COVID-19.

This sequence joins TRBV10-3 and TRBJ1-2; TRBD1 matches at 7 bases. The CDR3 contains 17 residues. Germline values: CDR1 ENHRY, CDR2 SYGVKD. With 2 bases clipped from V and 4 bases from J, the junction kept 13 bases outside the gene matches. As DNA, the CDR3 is TGTGCCATCAGTGAGGGAAGGAGGGGGCGGCTGGTCTATGGCTACACCTTC. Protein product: CAISEGRRGRLVYGYTF.

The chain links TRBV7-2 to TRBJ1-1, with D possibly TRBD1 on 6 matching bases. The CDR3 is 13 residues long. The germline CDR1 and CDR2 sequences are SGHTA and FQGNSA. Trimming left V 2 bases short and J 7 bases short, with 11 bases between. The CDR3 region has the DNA TGTGCCAGCAGCTTAACAGGGAGTGTTGAAGCTTTCTTT. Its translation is CASSLTGSVEAFF.

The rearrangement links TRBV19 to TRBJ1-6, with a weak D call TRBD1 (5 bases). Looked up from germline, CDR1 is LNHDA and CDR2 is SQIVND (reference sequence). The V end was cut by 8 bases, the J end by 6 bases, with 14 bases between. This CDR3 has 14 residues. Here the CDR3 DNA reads TGTGCCAGTTTCCCGGGGGGTACTAATTCACCCCTCCACTTT. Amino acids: CASFPGGTNSPLHF.

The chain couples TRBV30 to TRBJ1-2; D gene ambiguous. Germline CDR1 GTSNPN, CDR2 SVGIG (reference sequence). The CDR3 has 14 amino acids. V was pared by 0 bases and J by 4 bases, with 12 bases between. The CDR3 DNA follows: TGTGCCTGGAGTGTATCCGGGTTCATCTATGGCTACACCTTC. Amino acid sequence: CAWSVSGFIYGYTF.